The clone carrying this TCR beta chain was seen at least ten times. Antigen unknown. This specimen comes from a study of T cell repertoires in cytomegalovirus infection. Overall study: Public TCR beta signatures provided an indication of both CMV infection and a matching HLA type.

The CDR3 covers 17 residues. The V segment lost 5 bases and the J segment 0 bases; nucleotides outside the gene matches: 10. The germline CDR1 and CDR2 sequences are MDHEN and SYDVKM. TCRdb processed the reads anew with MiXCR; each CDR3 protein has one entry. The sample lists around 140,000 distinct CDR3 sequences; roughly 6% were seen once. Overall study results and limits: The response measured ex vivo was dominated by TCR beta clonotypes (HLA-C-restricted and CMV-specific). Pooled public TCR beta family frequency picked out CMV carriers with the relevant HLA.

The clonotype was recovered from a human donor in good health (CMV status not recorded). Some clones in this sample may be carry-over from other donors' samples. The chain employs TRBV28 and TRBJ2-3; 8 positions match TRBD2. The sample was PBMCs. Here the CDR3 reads CASSGNSGGRSTDTQYF. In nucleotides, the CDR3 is TGTGCCAGCAGTGGAAACTCGGGGGGGCGAAGCACAGATACGCAGTATTTT.